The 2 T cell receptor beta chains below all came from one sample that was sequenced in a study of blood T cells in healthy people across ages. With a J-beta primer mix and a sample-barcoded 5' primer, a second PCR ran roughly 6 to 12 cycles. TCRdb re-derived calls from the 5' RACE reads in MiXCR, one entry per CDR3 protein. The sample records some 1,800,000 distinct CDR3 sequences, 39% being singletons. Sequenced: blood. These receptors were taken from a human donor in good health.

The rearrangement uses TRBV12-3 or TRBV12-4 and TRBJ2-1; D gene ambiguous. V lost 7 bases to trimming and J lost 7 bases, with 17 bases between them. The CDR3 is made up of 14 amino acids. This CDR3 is CASTLDGFMNEQFF. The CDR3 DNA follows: TGTGCCAGCACCTTAGACGGGTTCATGAATGAGCAGTTCTTC.

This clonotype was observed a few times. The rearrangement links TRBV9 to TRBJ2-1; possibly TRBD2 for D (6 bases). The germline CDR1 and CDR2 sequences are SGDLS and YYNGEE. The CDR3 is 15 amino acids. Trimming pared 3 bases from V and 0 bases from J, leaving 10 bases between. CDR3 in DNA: TGTGCCAGCAGCGCGGGACTTAACTCCTACAATGAGCAGTTCTTC. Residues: CASSAGLNSYNEQFF.